The clone carrying this T cell receptor (beta chain) was picked up a small number of times. Molecules of cDNA were individually given unique molecular identifiers that were attached to them. TCRdb analysed the 5' RACE reads with MiXCR anew, one entry per CDR3 protein. The sample lists roughly 81,000 distinct CDR3 sequences, roughly 6% seen once, with roughly 7.8% in the top ten. The data were obtained in a study of early T cells in non-severe SARS-CoV-2 infection. Study-wide context: Bulk RNA from unsorted whole blood was sequenced; chains were unpaired.

Germline V gene sequence: CDR1 SGHRS, CDR2 YFSETQ. V was cut by 0 bases and J by 4 bases, with 13 bases left in between. The CDR3 loop spans 15 amino acids. The TCR was taken from an adult who was a healthcare worker with PCR-confirmed SARS-CoV-2 infection or an uninfected control (not recorded which). The V call is TRBV5-1, the J call TRBJ2-5; D gene unclear. The sample was whole blood. CDR3 DNA sequence: TGCGCCAGCAGCTTGGGGGGTTTGGTGCCAGAGACCCAGTACTTC. Its protein is CASSLGGLVPETQYF.